This TCR beta chain was sequenced during a study of cytomegalovirus exposure and HLA in healthy donors. The PCR ran on 60 Vbeta and 13 Jbeta primers. The repertoire was sequenced with immunoSEQ multiplex PCR; TCRdb's copy has only in-frame clones and lacks some. The table includes over 55,000 clones, 65% to 70% detected once. The CDR3 spans 13 residues. The germline gives CDR1 SGHDN, CDR2 FVKESK. V shed 4 bases and J shed 4 bases, with 5 bases lying between them. Sample: PBMCs. The TCR comes from a man aged 35 to 55 in good health and CMV-seropositive. The V call is TRBV14, the J call TRBJ2-6; D is ambiguous. The CDR3 protein is CASSPLGANVLTF. CDR3 DNA: TGTGCCAGCAGCCCTCTGGGGGCCAACGTCCTGACTTTC.